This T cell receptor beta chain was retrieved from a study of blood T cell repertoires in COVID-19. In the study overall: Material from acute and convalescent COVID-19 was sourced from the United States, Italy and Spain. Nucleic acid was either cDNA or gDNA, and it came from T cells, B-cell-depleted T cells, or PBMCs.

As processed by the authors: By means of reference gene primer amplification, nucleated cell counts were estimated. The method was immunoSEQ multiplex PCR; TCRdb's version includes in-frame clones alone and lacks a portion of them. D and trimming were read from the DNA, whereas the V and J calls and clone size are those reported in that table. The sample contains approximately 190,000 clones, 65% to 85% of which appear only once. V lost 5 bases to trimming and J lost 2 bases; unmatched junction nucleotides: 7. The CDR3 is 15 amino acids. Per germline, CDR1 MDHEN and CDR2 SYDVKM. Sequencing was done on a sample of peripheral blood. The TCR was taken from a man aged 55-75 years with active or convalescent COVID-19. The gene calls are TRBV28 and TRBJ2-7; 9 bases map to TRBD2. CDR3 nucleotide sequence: TGTGCCAGCAGTCTCCCCGGCGGGAGGGCCTACGAGCAGTACTTC. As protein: CASSLPGGRAYEQYF.